The 9 T cell receptor beta chains reported below all come from one sample, sequenced in a study of blood T cell repertoires in COVID-19. TCRdb's copy holds only in-frame clones and misses some; the assay was immunoSEQ multiplex PCR. The sample shows nearly 60,000 clones, roughly 90% of them seen only once. The sequenced sample consisted of peripheral blood. Receptor source: a man aged 55-75 years with active COVID-19.

The chain carries TRBV9 and TRBJ2-3, with TRBD1 as a possible D gene (6 bases). CDR1 and CDR2 from the germline V gene are SGDLS and YYNGEE. The CDR3 is made up of 14 amino acids. V was clipped by 0 bases and J by 1 base, with 6 bases between them. The CDR3 DNA reads as TGTGCCAGCAGCGTAGAGGGGGGCACAGATACGCAGTATTTT. Amino acids: CASSVEGGTDTQYF.

The V call is TRBV12-5, the J call TRBJ1-5, with a possible D match to TRBD1 (5 bases). Germline-derived CDR1 and CDR2 are LGHNT and FRNRAP. The CDR3 is 14 residues long. V was pared by 7 bases and J by 3 bases, with 13 bases between. The CDR3 DNA reads as TGTGCTAGTGCTTCCGGGGGATTCAATCAGCCCCAGCATTTT. This gives the protein CASASGGFNQPQHF.

The V call is TRBV28, the J call TRBJ1-2; D is undetermined. There are 14 residues in the CDR3. Looked up from germline, CDR1 is MDHEN and CDR2 is SYDVKM. Trimming removed 6 bases at V and 4 bases at J, with 15 bases between. CDR3 sequence: CASSPGAVLYGYTF. The CDR3 DNA reads as TGTGCCAGCAGCCCGGGAGCCGTACTCTATGGCTACACCTTC.

The genes are TRBV7-9 and TRBJ2-7; 8 nucleotides line up with TRBD2. Germline V gene lookup returns CDR1 SEHNR and CDR2 FQNEAQ (reference sequence). The CDR3 is 15 residues long. Trimming at V came to 1 base and at J to 5 bases, leaving 7 bases not matched to a gene. CDR3 bases: TGTGCCAGCAGCTTAGGAGCGGGGGCCCCCCACGAGCAGTACTTC. Its translation is CASSLGAGAPHEQYF.

This sequence joins TRBV30 and TRBJ1-5; 7 bases agree with TRBD1. The CDR3 extends over 16 amino acids. Unmatched junction bases numbered 12, after V lost 1 base and J lost 6 bases. CDR1 GTSNPN and CDR2 SVGIG come from the germline V gene (reference sequence). The CDR3 reads CAWSGETGRSSQPQHF. The CDR3 DNA is TGTGCCTGGAGTGGGGAGACAGGGAGGTCGAGTCAGCCCCAGCATTTT.

The CDR3 DNA reads as TGTGCCAGCAGTTTAGGGGACAAGAATTATGGCTACACCTTC. Its translation: CASSLGDKNYGYTF. The gene calls are TRBV28 and TRBJ1-2, with D maybe TRBD1 (6 bases). The germline CDR1 and CDR2 sequences are MDHEN and SYDVKM. The V end was cut by 2 bases, the J end by 5 bases, with 12 bases between. This CDR3 has 14 amino acids.

The gene calls are TRBV18 and TRBJ2-3, with 7 bases identical to TRBD1. Unmatched junction bases numbered 7, after V lost 3 bases and J lost 4 bases. The V gene's germline CDR1 is KGHSH and CDR2 LQKENI. This CDR3 is 15 amino acids long. Here the CDR3 DNA reads TGTGCCAGCTCACCCGACAGGGTGAGGGCAGATACGCAGTATTTT. This codes for CASSPDRVRADTQYF.

The CDR3 DNA follows: TGTGCCAGCAGCCAAGGACAGGGTCAGATGTACGAGCAGTACTTC. Its protein product is CASSQGQGQMYEQYF. The rearrangement joins TRBV4-2 to TRBJ2-7, with 7 bases lining up with TRBD1. This CDR3 region has 15 residues. Germline loops: CDR1 LGHNA, CDR2 YNFKEQ. V was pared by 1 base and J by 4 bases, with 7 bases of the junction left unmatched.

This chain connects TRBV3-1 (or the pseudogene TRBV3-2) to TRBJ1-6; 7 bases match TRBD1. After removal of 4 bases from V and 7 bases from J, the junction contained 4 bases not matched to a gene. This CDR3 is 14 amino acids long. Per the germline V gene, CDR1 is LGHDT and CDR2 is YNNKEL (reference sequence). The CDR3 is CASSRQGRNSPLHF. Here the CDR3 DNA reads TGTGCCAGCAGCCGACAGGGAAGAAATTCACCCCTCCACTTT.